The 13 T cell receptor beta chains below were found in one sample sequenced in a study of identical twins (dated by TCRdb to about 2016). Libraries came from 5' RACE. These reads were obtained on an Illumina HiSeq 2000. TCRdb trimmed public reads at Q25 via fastp, called clones via MiXCR and kept in-frame beta chains. Entries that share a CDR3 protein sequence are merged under the most common genes and DNA. In all, the sample holds roughly 710,000 distinct CDR3 sequences, and around 5.7% of those were seen once. The top ten hold 1.5% to 2% of the sample. The sample comprised naive T cells sorted from blood. The cell subset or site label for this specimen denotes: cells isolated with a human naive T-cell isolation kit. The origin of the receptors is a man in his late teens or twenties in good health.

This clonotype came up many times. The chain combines TRBV6-5 with TRBJ2-5; 8 bases match TRBD1. CDR3 size: 16 residues. The V gene end was trimmed by 2 bases and the J gene end by 4 bases; junction bases not matched to a gene: 9. CDR1 and CDR2 (germline): MNHEY, SVGAGI. In DNA, the CDR3 is TGTGCCAGCAGTTACGGGGGCAGGGGGCGTACAGAGACCCAGTACTTC. Protein: CASSYGGRGRTETQYF.

The chain links TRBV3-1 to TRBJ2-1; tentative D call: TRBD2 (6 bases). Germline CDR1 and CDR2: LGHDT and YNNKEL (reference sequence). The CDR3 consists of 12 residues. The V gene lost 1 base and the J gene lost 14 bases, with 12 bases spanning the gap. CDR3 loop: CASSQVTGEEFF. As DNA, the CDR3 is TGTGCCAGCAGCCAAGTAACGGGAGAGGAGTTCTTC.

A few counts support this clonotype. J is TRBJ2-1 and V is TRBV7-9; D tentatively reads TRBD1 or TRBD2 (5 bases each). This CDR3 comprises 14 residues. Per germline, CDR1 SEHNR and CDR2 FQNEAQ (reference sequence). Trimming removed 4 bases at V and 5 bases at J, with 12 bases between. CDR3 sequence reads: CASSYTGTDNEQFF. The DNA of the CDR3 is TGTGCCAGCAGCTACACCGGGACCGACAATGAGCAGTTCTTC.

This clonotype was found a few times. The DNA of the CDR3 is TGTGCCAGCAGTTACGGCGCCCCCGGGGAGCAGTACTTC. This translates into CASSYGAPGEQYF. The chain employs TRBV6-5 and TRBJ2-7, with D unclear. V was pared by 2 bases and J by 7 bases, with 12 bases between. CDR3 size: 13 residues. In germline, CDR1 is MNHEY, CDR2 SVGAGI.

In this sample, this clonotype turned up a few times. The gene calls are TRBV20-1 and TRBJ2-1, with 9 bases identical to TRBD1. In germline, CDR1 is DFQATT, CDR2 SNEGSKA (reference sequence). J lost 13 bases, V lost 5 bases, and 18 bases had no gene match. This CDR3 has 15 amino acids. The CDR3 nucleotides read TGCAGTGCTCACCCGGGACAGGGAACTGGTGGCCCTCAGTTCTTC. This codes for CSAHPGQGTGGPQFF.

There are a few counts of this clonotype. V and J are TRBV7-9 and TRBJ2-4, with D possibly TRBD2 on 6 matching bases. V lost 5 bases and J 5 bases, leaving 13 bases between the germline ends. Germline values: CDR1 SEHNR, CDR2 FQNEAQ (reference sequence). This CDR3 has 14 residues. In DNA form, the CDR3 reads TGTGCCAGCAGCCCCAGGAGGGTCCAAAACATTCAGTACTTC. Protein: CASSPRRVQNIQYF.

The chain carries TRBV11-2 and TRBJ2-7; 7 nucleotides line up with TRBD1. This CDR3 comprises 12 residues. Germline CDR1 reads SGHAT; CDR2 reads FQNNGV. V trimming: 9 bases; J trimming: 3 bases; junction bases outside the gene matches: 5. The CDR3 DNA sequence: TGTGCCAGTGGACAGGCCCTCTACGAGCAGTACGTC. Its translation is CASGQALYEQYV.

In this sample, this clonotype turned up many times. This chain joins TRBV12-3 or TRBV12-4 and TRBJ2-2, with 7 bases that match TRBD1. CDR3 size: 14 residues. V shed 8 bases and J 1 base; nucleotides not matched to a gene: 4. The CDR3 loop reads CASLGQVNTGELFF. The CDR3 nucleotides read TGTGCCAGCTTAGGACAGGTGAACACCGGGGAGCTGTTTTTT.

This clonotype was seen at least ten times. The chain employs TRBV5-1 and TRBJ2-2, with no clear D. The CDR3 has 14 residues. V was trimmed by 2 bases and J by 4 bases, leaving 9 bases between them. Germline V gene data show CDR1 as SGHRS and CDR2 as YFSETQ. The CDR3 DNA sequence: TGCGCCAGCAGCTTCTCTGTCTCCACCGGGGAGCTGTTTTTT. It codes for CASSFSVSTGELFF.

This clonotype showed up many times. V is TRBV6-2 or TRBV6-3 and J is TRBJ1-5, with D tentatively TRBD1 (5 bases). CDR3 length: 15 amino acids. Germline values: CDR1 MNHEY, CDR2 SVGEGT. Trimming took 5 bases from V and 1 from J, leaving 12 bases between them. In DNA, the CDR3 is TGTGCCAGCAGTACCGGACACGCCAGCAATCAGCCCCAGCATTTT. Its translation is CASSTGHASNQPQHF.

The chain links TRBV11-1 to TRBJ2-1; D might be TRBD2 (5 bases). V gave up 5 bases and J gave up 3 bases, with 14 bases separating them. The germline V gene has CDR1 SGHAT and CDR2 FQDESV (reference sequence). The CDR3 loop spans 15 amino acids. The CDR3 spells CASSGRQRNYNEQFF. CDR3 bases: TGTGCCAGCAGCGGTAGGCAGCGGAACTACAATGAGCAGTTCTTC.

In its sample, this clonotype was seen once. At one boundary the junction diverges from the germline segment, which might be a read error. The chain links TRBV6-5 to TRBJ2-1, with a possible D match to TRBD2 (7 bases). CDR1 MNHEY and CDR2 SVGAGI come from the germline V gene. This CDR3 spans 12 amino acids. The CDR3 protein is CASSSPGGQVSF. The DNA for the CDR3 is TGTGCCAGCAGTTCCCCCGGGGGGCAAGTATCCTTC.

This chain uses TRBV19 with TRBJ1-2, with D maybe TRBD1 (5 bases). With 10 bases removed from V and 4 bases from J, the gap between germline ends came to 13 bases. Germline CDR1 LNHDA, CDR2 SQIVND (reference sequence). There are 12 residues in the CDR3. DNA of the CDR3: TGTGCCACGGGGCAGGGTCCCTATGGCTACACCTTC. Encoded protein: CATGQGPYGYTF.